One T cell receptor (beta chain) is described in this entry. Described time point: patch test 1, 2 weeks after DPC sensitization. Treatment noted: therapeutic diphenylcyclopropenone sensitization with weekly scalp DPC. Germline CDR1 SGHDN, CDR2 FVKESK. CDR3 size: 15 residues. J was trimmed by 3 bases and V by 0 bases; bases with no gene match: 5. This sample was included in a study of human T cells and chemical hapten exposure. Study details: Sensitization applied 2% DPC to approximately 2 cm by approximately 2 cm of upper inner arm skin. Chiefly female patients presented with alopecia areata, totalis or universalis.

Single cDNA molecules in the library carried unique molecular identifiers attached during preparation. As originally analysed: Samples contained a median of approximately 100,000 TCRs, with a range of about 23,224 to 700,000. TCRdb independently ran MiXCR on the RACE reads; one entry per CDR3 protein. The V and J calls, along with clone size, are taken from TCRdb and not from the paper's own processing. The sample lists approximately 400,000 distinct CDR3 sequences; around 5% were seen once. The chain carries TRBV14 and TRBJ2-7, with TRBD1 matching 7 bases. Sequenced material: whole blood, taken in connection with sensitization to the hapten diphenylcyclopropenone (DPC). The clonotype comes from a woman in her 50s with alopecia areata. Some clones in this sample may be carry-over from other donors' samples. CDR3 in amino acids: CASSQDRNRGYEQYF. The CDR3 DNA reads as TGTGCCAGCAGCCAAGATCGGAACAGGGGCTACGAGCAGTACTTC.